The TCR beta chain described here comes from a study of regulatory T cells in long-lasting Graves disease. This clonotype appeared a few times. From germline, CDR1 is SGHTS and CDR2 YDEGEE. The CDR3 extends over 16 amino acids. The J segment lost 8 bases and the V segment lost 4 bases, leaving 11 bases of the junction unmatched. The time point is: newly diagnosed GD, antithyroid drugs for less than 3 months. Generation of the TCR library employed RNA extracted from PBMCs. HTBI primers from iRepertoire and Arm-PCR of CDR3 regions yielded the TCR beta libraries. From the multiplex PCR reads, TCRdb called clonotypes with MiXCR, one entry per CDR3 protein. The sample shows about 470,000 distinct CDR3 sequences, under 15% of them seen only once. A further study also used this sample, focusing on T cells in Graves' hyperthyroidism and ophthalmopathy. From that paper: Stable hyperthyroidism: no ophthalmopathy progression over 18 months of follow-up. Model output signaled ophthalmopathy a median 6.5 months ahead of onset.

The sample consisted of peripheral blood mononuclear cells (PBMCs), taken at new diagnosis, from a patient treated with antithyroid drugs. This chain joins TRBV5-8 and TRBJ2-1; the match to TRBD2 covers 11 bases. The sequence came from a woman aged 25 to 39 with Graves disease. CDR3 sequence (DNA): TGTGCCAGCAGCCGGTTGCTACTAGCGGGAGACGATGAGCAGTTCTTC. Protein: CASSRLLLAGDDEQFF.